Sequencing of this T cell receptor (beta chain) was carried out in a study of identical twins. Study conclusions and caveats: Zero-insertion results could be subject to partial confounding by invariant MAIT and iNKT cells.

TCRdb reprocessed the 5' RACE reads with MiXCR, giving one entry per CDR3 protein. The sample records about 340,000 distinct CDR3 sequences, about 12% being singletons. This clonotype was seen at least ten times. The antigen is undetermined. V was cut by 1 base and J by 0 bases, with 13 bases left in between. The CDR3 runs 18 residues. The germline V gene has CDR1 MGHRA and CDR2 YSYEKL. These data also formed part of another study, on yellow fever vaccine responses in identical twins.

Sequencing was performed on CD8+ T cells sorted from blood. The TCR was taken from a woman under 30 in good health. This chain connects TRBV4-1 to TRBJ1-6, with a weak D call TRBD1 (5 bases). As DNA, the CDR3 is TGCGCCAGCAGCCAAGTGGGACTGCCCAGCTCCTATAATTCACCCCTCCACTTT. This sequence encodes CASSQVGLPSSYNSPLHF.